This T cell receptor (beta chain) was profiled in a study of OX40 agonist ivuxolimab in advanced cancers. As for the study in general: Those treated in dose escalation had hepatocellular carcinoma, melanoma, renal cell cancer or head and neck cancer. With a range of roughly 20 to 90, age averaged approximately 60 years, and nearly 85% were male.

Data came from immunoSEQ multiplex PCR; TCRdb stores just in-frame clones and leaves some out. Of about 13,000 clones listed, approximately 78% were seen once; the top ten hold approximately 40%. The CDR3 covers 15 residues. The V gene's germline CDR1 is SGHDN and CDR2 FVKESK. The V and J ends lost 3 bases and 1 base respectively, with 10 bases between them. The specimen comprised CD4+ or CD8+ T cells sorted from blood, sampled in a trial of the OX40 agonist ivuxolimab. The TCR sequence derives from an adult with an advanced solid tumor such as melanoma, head and neck, liver or kidney cancer. V is TRBV14 and J is TRBJ1-5; tentatively, D is TRBD1 (6 bases). CDR3 in amino acids: CASSQEQGSNQPQHF. The CDR3 DNA sequence: TGTGCCAGCAGCCAGGAACAGGGCAGCAATCAGCCCCAGCATTTT. The whole variable domain, remainder taken from reference TRBV14 and TRBJ1-5, is EAGVTQFPSHSVIEKGQTVTLRCDPISGHDNLYWYRRVMGKEIKFLLHFVKESKQDESGMPNNRFLAERTGGTYSTLKVQPAELEDSGVYFCASSQEQGSNQPQHFGDGTRLSIL.